The sequence of this T cell receptor beta chain was determined in a study of CD8 T cells in ankylosing spondylitis. Trimming cost V 3 bases and J 3 bases, with 15 bases left between them. CDR3 length: 15 amino acids. CDR1 and CDR2 from the germline V gene are SGHTA and FQGNSA. TCRdb reprocessed the 5' RACE reads via MiXCR and lists one record per CDR3 protein. Of 200,000 to 300,000 distinct CDR3 sequences listed, roughly a quarter are singletons. This receptor was identified in a male donor with ankylosing spondylitis or in good health (not recorded which). Sequenced sample: blood, either unsorted or a sorted T cell fraction (not recorded which). The chain combines TRBV7-2 with TRBJ2-7; D perhaps matches TRBD1 (6 bases). In DNA, the CDR3 is TGTGCCAGCAGCTTCCAGACAGGCCAGAGCTACGAGCAGTACTTC. The encoded protein is CASSFQTGQSYEQYF.